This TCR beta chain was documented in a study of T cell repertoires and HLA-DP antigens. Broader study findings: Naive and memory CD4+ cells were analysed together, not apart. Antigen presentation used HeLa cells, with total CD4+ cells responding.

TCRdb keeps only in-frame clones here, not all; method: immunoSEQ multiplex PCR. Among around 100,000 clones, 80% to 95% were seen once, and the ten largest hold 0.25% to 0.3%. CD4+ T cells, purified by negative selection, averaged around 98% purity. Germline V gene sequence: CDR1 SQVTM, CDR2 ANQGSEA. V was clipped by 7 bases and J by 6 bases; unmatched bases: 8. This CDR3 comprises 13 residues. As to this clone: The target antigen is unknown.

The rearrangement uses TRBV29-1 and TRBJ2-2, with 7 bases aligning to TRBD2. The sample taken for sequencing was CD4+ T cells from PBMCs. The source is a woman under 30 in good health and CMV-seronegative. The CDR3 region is CSARDYEAGELFF. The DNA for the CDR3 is TGCAGCGCCCGGGACTACGAGGCCGGGGAGCTGTTTTTT.